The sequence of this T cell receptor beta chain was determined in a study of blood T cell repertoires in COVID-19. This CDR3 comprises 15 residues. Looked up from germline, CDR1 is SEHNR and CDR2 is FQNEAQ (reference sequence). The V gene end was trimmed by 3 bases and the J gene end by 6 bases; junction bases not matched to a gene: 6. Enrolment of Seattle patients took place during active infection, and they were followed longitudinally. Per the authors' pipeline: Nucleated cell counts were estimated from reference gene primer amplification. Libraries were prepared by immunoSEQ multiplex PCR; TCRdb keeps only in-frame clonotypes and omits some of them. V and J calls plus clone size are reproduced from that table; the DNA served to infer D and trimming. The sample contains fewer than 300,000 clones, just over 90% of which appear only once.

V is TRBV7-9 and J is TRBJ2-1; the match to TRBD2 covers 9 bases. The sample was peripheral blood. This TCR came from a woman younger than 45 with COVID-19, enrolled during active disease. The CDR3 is CASSFAGGYANEQFF. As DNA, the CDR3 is TGTGCCAGCAGCTTTGCGGGAGGGTATGCCAATGAGCAGTTCTTC. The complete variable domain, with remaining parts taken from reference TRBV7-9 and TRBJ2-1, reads DTGVSQNPRHKITKRGQNVTFRCDPISEHNRLYWYRQTLGQGPEFLTYFQNEAQLEKSRLLSDRFSAERPKGSFSTLEIQRTEQGDSAMYLCASSFAGGYANEQFFGPGTRLTVL.